Sequencing of this T cell receptor beta chain was carried out in a study of T cells in Graves' hyperthyroidism and ophthalmopathy. The study, taken as a whole, reports: The authors' 13 V-J model separated ophthalmopathy from stable hyperthyroidism. Most expanded thyroid clonotypes above 0.001 also appeared in blood.

The TCR beta CDR3 regions underwent amplification using RNA transcripts as the source. A set of HTBI primers served as the primers for a first-round RT-PCR of the TCR CDR3. TCRdb re-called the multiplex PCR reads with MiXCR, one entry per CDR3 protein. Here the sample spans a few hundred thousand distinct CDR3 sequences, about 43% being singletons. Stable Graves' hyperthyroidism denoted no ophthalmopathy progression over 18 months. Concerning this clonotype: Its antigen is still unknown.

Sequenced material: peripheral blood or thyroid tissue (not recorded which). The receptor was derived from a woman between 18 and 29 years old with Graves' hyperthyroidism.

The CDR3 bases are TGTGCCAGCAGTGAAGATTATTTTGGGCCTGAAGCTTTCTTT. It specifies CASSEDYFGPEAFF. The chain joins TRBV2 to TRBJ1-1; D remains unclear. Germline CDR1 is SNHLY and CDR2 is FYNNEI. The CDR3 length is 14 residues. V gave up 1 base and J gave up 6 bases, with 12 bases separating them.